This T cell receptor beta chain was found in a study of blood T cell repertoires in COVID-19. Study at large: Researchers got acute and convalescent COVID-19 samples from the United States, Italy and Spain. Nucleic acid was either cDNA or gDNA, and it came from T cells, B-cell-depleted T cells, or PBMCs.

In the original processing: Cell counts per sample came from amplifying reference gene primers. Profiling relied on immunoSEQ multiplex PCR, and the TCRdb table lists in-frame clones only, not all of them. Clone size and V and J calls were adopted from that table, with D and trimming inferred from the DNA. The data show some 180,000 clones, 85% to 90% seen once. The CDR3 contains 18 residues. V gave up 1 base and J gave up 4 bases; unmatched junction bases: 10. CDR1 and CDR2 (germline): LGHDT, YNNKEL (reference sequence). The clonotype comes from a man aged 35 to 55 with active or convalescent COVID-19. The J gene is TRBJ2-1, the V gene TRBV3-1 (or the pseudogene TRBV3-2); 10 bases agree with TRBD2. The specimen was peripheral blood. The CDR3 reads CASSQAPLTSGSYNEQFF. The CDR3 region has the DNA TGTGCCAGCAGCCAAGCACCGCTGACTAGCGGGTCTTACAATGAGCAGTTCTTC.